This entry concerns a single T cell receptor (beta chain). The source of the sample is a study of T cell responses to AZD1222 COVID-19 vaccine. The repertoire was sequenced with immunoSEQ multiplex PCR; TCRdb's copy has only in-frame clones and lacks some. The table has 150,000 to 200,000 clones, 94% seen once; the top ten hold 0.64%. The clonotype originates from an adult in good health. The sequencing used peripheral blood, collected on day 0 of AZD1222 vaccination.

Here the CDR3 DNA reads TGCGCCAGCACGACAGGGCCCGGGGATACGCAGTATTTT. Protein sequence: CASTTGPGDTQYF. This sequence joins TRBV10-2 and TRBJ2-3, with 7 positions matching TRBD1. This CDR3 is built from 13 residues. Germline values: CDR1 WSHSY, CDR2 SAAADI. J was trimmed by 6 bases and V by 7 bases; bases with no gene match: 7.